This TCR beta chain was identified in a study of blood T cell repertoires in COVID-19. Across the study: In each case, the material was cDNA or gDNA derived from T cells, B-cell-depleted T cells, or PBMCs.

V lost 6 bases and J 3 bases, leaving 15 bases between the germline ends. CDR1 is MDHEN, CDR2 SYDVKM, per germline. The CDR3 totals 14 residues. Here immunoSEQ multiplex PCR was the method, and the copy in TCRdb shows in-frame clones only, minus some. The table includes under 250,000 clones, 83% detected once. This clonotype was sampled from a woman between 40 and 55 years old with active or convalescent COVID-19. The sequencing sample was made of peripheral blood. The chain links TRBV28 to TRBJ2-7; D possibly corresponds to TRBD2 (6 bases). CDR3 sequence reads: CASSPHRGNYEQYF. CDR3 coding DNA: TGTGCCAGCAGCCCCCACCGGGGGAACTACGAGCAGTACTTC.